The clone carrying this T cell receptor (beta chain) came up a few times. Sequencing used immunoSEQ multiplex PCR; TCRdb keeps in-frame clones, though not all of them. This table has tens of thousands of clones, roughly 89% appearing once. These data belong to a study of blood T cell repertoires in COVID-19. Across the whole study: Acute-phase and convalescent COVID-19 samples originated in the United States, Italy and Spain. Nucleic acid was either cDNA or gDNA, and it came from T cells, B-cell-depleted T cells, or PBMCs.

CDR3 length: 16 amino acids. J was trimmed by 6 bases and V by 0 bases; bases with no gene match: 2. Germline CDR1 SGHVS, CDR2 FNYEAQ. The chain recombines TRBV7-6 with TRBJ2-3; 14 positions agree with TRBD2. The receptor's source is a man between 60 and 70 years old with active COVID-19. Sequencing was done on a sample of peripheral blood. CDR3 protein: CASSLAGLAGADTQYF. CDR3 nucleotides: TGTGCCAGCAGCTTAGCGGGACTAGCGGGAGCCGATACGCAGTATTTT. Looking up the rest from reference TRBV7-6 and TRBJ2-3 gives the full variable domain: GAGVSQSPRYKVTKRGQDVALRCDPISGHVSLYWYRQALGQGPEFLTYFNYEAQQDKSGLPNDRFSAERPEGSISTLTIQRTEQRDSAMYRCASSLAGLAGADTQYFGPGTRLTVL.